This TCR beta chain was recovered during a study of T cell repertoires in cytomegalovirus infection. Study background: Recently described HLA-C-restricted plus well-studied HLA-B-restricted CMV epitopes were used. Matching HLA type, along with CMV infection, was indicated by public TCR beta signatures.

Study-wide results and limits: Cumulative frequency of public TCR beta families picked out carriers of CMV plus the relevant HLA. HLA-C-restricted CMV clonotypes gave the most frequent clonotype in two of eight donors.

TCRdb analysed the reads with MiXCR anew, one entry per CDR3 protein. The table has 230,000 or so distinct CDR3 sequences, about 40% seen once. Trimming cost V 7 bases and J 6 bases, with 16 bases left between them. The germline CDR1 and CDR2 sequences are MDHEN and SYDVKM. The CDR3 loop spans 15 amino acids. This clonotype was counted once. What it recognizes is unknown. The sequencing used CD8+ T cells from cultured PBMCs, collected from culture after CMV antigen stimulation. The V gene is TRBV28, the J gene TRBJ1-6; D is unclear. This TCR was sampled from a human donor in good health (CMV status not recorded). Some clones in this sample may be carry-over from other donors' samples. CDR3 loop: CASTHLRELNSPLHF. For the CDR3, the DNA is TGTGCCAGCACCCACCTCCGGGAGCTTAATTCACCCCTCCACTTT.